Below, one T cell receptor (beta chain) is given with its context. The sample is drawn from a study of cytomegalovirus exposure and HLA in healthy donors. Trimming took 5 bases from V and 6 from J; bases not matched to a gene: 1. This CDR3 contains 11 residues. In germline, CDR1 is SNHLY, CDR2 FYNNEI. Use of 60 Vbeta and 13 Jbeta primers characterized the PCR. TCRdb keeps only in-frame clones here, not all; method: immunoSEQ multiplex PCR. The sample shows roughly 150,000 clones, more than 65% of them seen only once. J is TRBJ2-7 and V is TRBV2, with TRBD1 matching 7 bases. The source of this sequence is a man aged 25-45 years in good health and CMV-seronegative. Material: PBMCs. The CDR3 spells CASSNRGEQYF. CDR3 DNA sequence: TGTGCCAGCAGTAACAGGGGCGAGCAGTACTTC.